The 2 T cell receptor beta chains in this list originate from one sample, sequenced in a study of cytomegalovirus exposure and HLA in healthy donors. The data were produced by immunoSEQ multiplex PCR, yet TCRdb's version contains in-frame clones alone and is incomplete. The sample lists more than 60,000 clones, just over 95% occurring once. Sequencing used PBMCs. These receptors all stem from a woman aged 18 to 35 in good health and CMV-seropositive.

CDR3 sequence reads: CASSLGFRAEAFF. The CDR3 DNA reads TGCGCCAGCAGCTTGGGGTTTCGCGCTGAAGCTTTCTTT. The chain links TRBV5-1 to TRBJ1-1, with unresolved D. V was shortened by 0 bases and J by 6 bases, with 9 bases between the two germline ends. Germline V CDR1 and CDR2: SGHRS, YFSETQ. The CDR3 is made up of 13 amino acids.

The chain is built from TRBV2 and TRBJ2-6, with 12 bases identical to TRBD2. Germline CDR1 reads SNHLY; CDR2 reads FYNNEI. With 6 bases clipped from V and 1 base from J, the junction kept 7 bases outside the gene matches. This CDR3 spans 18 amino acids. The CDR3 DNA reads as TGTGCCAGCAGCCCAACTAGCGGGAGGTCGTCTGGGGCCAACGTCCTGACTTTC. It codes for CASSPTSGRSSGANVLTF.